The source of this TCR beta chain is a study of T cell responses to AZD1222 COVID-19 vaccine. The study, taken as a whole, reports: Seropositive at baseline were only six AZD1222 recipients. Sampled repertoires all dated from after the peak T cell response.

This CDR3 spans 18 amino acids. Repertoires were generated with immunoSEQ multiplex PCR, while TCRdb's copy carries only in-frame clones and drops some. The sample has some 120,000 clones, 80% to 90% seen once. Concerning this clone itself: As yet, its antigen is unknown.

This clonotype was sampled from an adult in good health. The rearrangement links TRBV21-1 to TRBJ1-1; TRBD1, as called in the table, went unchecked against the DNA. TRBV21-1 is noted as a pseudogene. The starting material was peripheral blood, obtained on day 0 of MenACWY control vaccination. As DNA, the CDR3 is TGTGCCAGCAGCAGGTCCTCCCGGGACAGGGATCCCGGCACTGAAGCTTTCTTT. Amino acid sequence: CASSRSSRDRDPGTEAFF.